This T cell receptor beta chain was sequenced during a study of cytomegalovirus exposure and HLA in healthy donors. V dropped 4 bases and J dropped 1; count of bases not matched to a gene: 4. Germline V gene data show CDR1 as SGHKS and CDR2 as YYEKEE (reference sequence). This CDR3 spans 14 amino acids. Amplification used 60 Vbeta primers and 13 Jbeta primers. Clones were sequenced by immunoSEQ multiplex PCR, and TCRdb holds only the in-frame ones, with some missing. The sample has 200,000 to 250,000 clones; approximately 68% are singletons. The rearrangement joins TRBV5-5 to TRBJ2-7, with 8 bases fitting TRBD1. Sequenced material: PBMCs. The TCR sequence derives from a young woman in good health and CMV-seronegative. CDR3 protein: CASSPTGGSYEQYF. CDR3 nucleotide sequence: TGTGCCAGCAGCCCTACAGGGGGGTCCTACGAGCAGTACTTC.